The rows below give T cell receptor beta chains drawn from one sample of a study of vaccination and CD4 T cells after COVID-19. Their recognized antigens are unknown. TCRdb fed the PCR reads into MiXCR, producing one record per CDR3 protein. This table holds around 26,000 distinct CDR3 sequences, around 65% found once. Sequencing was carried out using CD4+ T cells from blood, cultured in vitro. These receptors were obtained from a human donor who had recovered from COVID-19. CDR3s include the opening cysteine and the closing phenylalanine or tryptophan. Each record gives: D gene, J gene, V gene, clone size, CDR3 DNA, CDR3 protein. A D gene is named only where the DNA matches it firmly. Clone size is shown for a subset of rows, as once, few, many or a class of expanded clone.

>NA|TRBJ1-3|TRBV2|NA
TGTGCCAGCAGCGTAATGACCGGGACACTAATCCCTGGAAACACCATATATTTT
CASSVMTGTLIPGNTIYF
>NA|TRBJ2-7|TRBV27|NA
TGTGCCAGCAGGGCTACGCGGGACAGTGGGCCCTACGAGCAGTACTTC
CASRATRDSGPYEQYF
>NA|TRBJ1-1|TRBV6-5|NA
TGTGCCAGCAGTTACTCGACCGGACAAGGGGCTTTCTTT
CASSYSTGQGAFF
>NA|TRBJ1-1|TRBV2|NA
TGTGCCACCAGGGACCGATACACTGAAGCTTTCTTT
CATRDRYTEAFF
>NA|TRBJ1-1|TRBV6-5|NA
TGTGCCAGCAGTTCCCTGGGGGGATTGAACACTGAAGCTTTCTTT
CASSSLGGLNTEAFF
>NA|TRBJ1-1|TRBV28|NA
TGTGCCAGCAGAGAACCGACATTGAACACTGAAGCTTTCTTT
CASREPTLNTEAFF
>NA|TRBJ2-3|TRBV28|NA
TGTGCCAGCACCACAGGGAACCGCTTAGGTACGCAGTATTTT
CASTTGNRLGTQYF
>TRBD1|TRBJ2-3|TRBV7-2|few
TGTGCCAGCAGCGAAAGGGGCAGGGGGCGCGGCACAGATACGCAGTATTTT
CASSERGRGRGTDTQYF
>NA|TRBJ1-6|TRBV5-5|large
TGTGCCAGCAGCTCCGCCGGGACCGCTAATAATTCACCCCTCCACTTT
CASSSAGTANNSPLHF
>NA|TRBJ1-2|TRBV7-2|few
TGTGCCAGCAGCCCTGCCGGTACTTATGGCTACACCTTC
CASSPAGTYGYTF
>NA|TRBJ2-7|TRBV6-5|few
TGTGCCAGCAGTTACTCCCGGGACTCGAGAACCACGCAGTACTTC
CASSYSRDSRTTQYF
>TRBD2|TRBJ2-3|TRBV24-1|NA
TGTGCCACCAGTGATAAACTAGCGGCGGGGCCAGATACGCAGTATTTT
CATSDKLAAGPDTQYF
>NA|TRBJ2-7|TRBV11-3|NA
TGTGCCAGCAGCCGTGACAGCTACGAGCAGTACTTC
CASSRDSYEQYF
>NA|TRBJ1-1|TRBV28|NA
TGTGCCAGCAGTTTTAAGTCTTCGGCTTTCTTT
CASSFKSSAFF
>NA|TRBJ1-1|TRBV7-2|NA
TGTGCCAGCAGCTTAGGGCCCGGGGGTCGAACTGAAGCTTTCTTT
CASSLGPGGRTEAFF
>NA|TRBJ1-2|TRBV6-2/TRBV6-3|NA
TGTGCCAGCAGGAACTTACTGACAGCCTCCACCTTC
CASRNLLTASTF
>NA|TRBJ1-2|TRBV28|NA
TGTGCCAGCAGTTTATTGGTAGGGTCGTGGTATGGCTACACCTTC
CASSLLVGSWYGYTF
>NA|TRBJ1-5|TRBV19|NA
TGTGCCAGTAGTATACAGGCAGGGAGGTCTCAGCCCCAGCATTTT
CASSIQAGRSQPQHF
>NA|TRBJ1-3|TRBV20-1|NA
TGCAGTGCTAGAGATAAGTCGACAGGAAACACCATATATTTT
CSARDKSTGNTIYF
>TRBD1|TRBJ2-2|TRBV4-1|NA
TGCGCCAGCAGCCAGGACCGGGGACAGACCGGGGAGCTGTTTTTT
CASSQDRGQTGELFF
>NA|TRBJ1-2|TRBV6-2/TRBV6-3|NA
TGTGCCAGCAGCCCTCGAGGGCAGAGAAGCAACTATGGCTACACCTTC
CASSPRGQRSNYGYTF
>NA|TRBJ2-7|TRBV6-2/TRBV6-3|NA
TGTGCCAGCAGCCCCGCCCCCTCTTCCGACGAGCAGTACTTC
CASSPAPSSDEQYF
>NA|TRBJ1-5|TRBV30|NA
TGTGCCTGGAGTATGCAGATCAATCAGCCCCAGCATTTT
CAWSMQINQPQHF
>NA|TRBJ2-5|TRBV7-2|NA
TGTGCCAGCAGCCTAGGAAGCGGATTACAAGAGACCCAGTACTTC
CASSLGSGLQETQYF
>NA|TRBJ1-2|TRBV15|few
TGTGCCACCAGCAGAGACGGTCCCTATGGCTACACCTTC
CATSRDGPYGYTF
>NA|TRBJ2-7|TRBV2|NA
TGTGCCAGCAGTCGCCACGAGCAGTACTTC
CASSRHEQYF
>NA|TRBJ1-2|TRBV6-1|NA
TGTGCCAGCAGTGAACAGACCTTAAACTATGGCTACACCTTC
CASSEQTLNYGYTF
>NA|TRBJ2-2|TRBV19|few
TGTGCCAGTAGCCTGCGGACACCCTATTACACCGGGGAGCTGTTTTTT
CASSLRTPYYTGELFF
>NA|TRBJ2-1|TRBV20-1|NA
TGCAGTGCTAGACCAACGGGACGGACCTACAATGAGCAGTTCTTC
CSARPTGRTYNEQFF
>NA|TRBJ2-3|TRBV24-1|NA
TGTGCCATCGACCCCGGGGGTACAGATACGCAGTATTTT
CAIDPGGTDTQYF
>NA|TRBJ1-1|TRBV27|few
TGTGCCAGCAGGGGAGACAGGAACACTGAAGCTTTCTTT
CASRGDRNTEAFF
>NA|TRBJ2-4|TRBV5-1|few
TGCGCCAGCAGCTCAATTAGCGGAGGTGGCAAAAACATTCAGTACTTC
CASSSISGGGKNIQYF
>NA|TRBJ1-1|TRBV11-2|few
TGTGCCAGCAGACACGGGAACACTGAAGCTTTCTTT
CASRHGNTEAFF
>NA|TRBJ1-3|TRBV6-5|NA
TGTGCCAGCAGTTACTCGGATCACCCCAGAAACACCATATATTTT
CASSYSDHPRNTIYF
>NA|TRBJ2-3|TRBV7-2|few
TGTGCCAGCAGTCTAGGAGGGGATGGAGATACGCAGTATTTT
CASSLGGDGDTQYF
>NA|TRBJ2-4|TRBV20-1|NA
TGCAGTGCTTTGGGGTGGCCCCCGTTAAACATTCAGTACTTC
CSALGWPPLNIQYF
>TRBD1|TRBJ1-1|TRBV19|few
TGTGCCAGTAGTCCCCGGGACAGGAACGCCGGCGGAGCTTTCTTT
CASSPRDRNAGGAFF
>TRBD1|TRBJ1-5|TRBV19|NA
TGTGCCAGTACGGACAGGGACAATCAGCCCCAGCATTTT
CASTDRDNQPQHF
>NA|TRBJ1-6|TRBV7-3|NA
TGTGCCAGCAGCTTAACCGGGGTCCCTTCACCCCTCCACTTT
CASSLTGVPSPLHF
>NA|TRBJ2-2|TRBV6-1|medium-sized
TGTGCCAGCAGGGGGGACACACACACCGGGGAGCTGTTTTTT
CASRGDTHTGELFF
>TRBD1|TRBJ1-5|TRBV20-1|few
TGCAGTGCTAGGGAACAGGGGGCCCCCGGGCCCCAGCATTTT
CSAREQGAPGPQHF
>NA|TRBJ1-5|TRBV28|NA
TGTGCCAGCAGCCGCCCCGGGGGGCCTGGACAGCCCCAGCATTTT
CASSRPGGPGQPQHF
>TRBD1|TRBJ1-5|TRBV18|NA
TGTGCCAGCTCACCACATCAGGGGGCGGATCAGCCCCAGCATTTT
CASSPHQGADQPQHF
>NA|TRBJ1-5|TRBV27|few
TGTGCCAGCAGTTTAGGGTCGTATAGCAATCAGCCCCAGCATTTT
CASSLGSYSNQPQHF
>NA|TRBJ1-3|TRBV6-1|NA
TGTGCCTCTTCGAGCGGGGCGGAAAACGTATATTTT
CASSSGAENVYF
>NA|TRBJ2-7|TRBV18|NA
TGTGCCAGCTCTGAGACAGACTCCTACGAGCAGTACTTC
CASSETDSYEQYF
>NA|TRBJ2-3|TRBV5-4|NA
TGTGCCAGCAAGCCCGGGGTTACCTCAGATACGCAGTATTTT
CASKPGVTSDTQYF
>TRBD1|TRBJ2-2|TRBV6-2/TRBV6-3|NA
TGTGCCAGCAGTTACGGGACAGCGAACACCGGGGAGCTGTTTTTT
CASSYGTANTGELFF
>TRBD1|TRBJ2-2|TRBV24-1|few
TGTGCCACCAGTGGATTATCGGGCAGGGGGCGCGGGATCGGGGAGCTGTTTTTT
CATSGLSGRGRGIGELFF
>NA|TRBJ1-5|TRBV6-5|NA
TGTGCCAGCAGTTACGAAAGCAGGAGCAATCAGCCCCAGCATTTT
CASSYESRSNQPQHF
>NA|TRBJ1-5|TRBV6-1|NA
TGTGCCAGCAGTGAAGAGCGCCGTCCAAATCGCAATCAGCCCCAGCATTTT
CASSEERRPNRNQPQHF
>NA|TRBJ1-2|TRBV4-3|NA
TGCGCCAGCAGCCAATTCCCCTCCTCGGGCTACACCTTC
CASSQFPSSGYTF
>NA|TRBJ2-5|TRBV5-3|few
TGTGCCAGCAGTCTAGCCGGGGGAAAAGAGACCCAGTACTTC
CASSLAGGKETQYF
>TRBD2|TRBJ2-2|TRBV7-9|NA
TGTGCCGGTAAAGCGGGAGATCTGATAACCGGGGAGCTGTTTTTT
CAGKAGDLITGELFF
>NA|TRBJ2-7|TRBV14|NA
TGTGCCAGCAGCCTCAATCGACGGAGGGGGCAGTACTTC
CASSLNRRRGQYF